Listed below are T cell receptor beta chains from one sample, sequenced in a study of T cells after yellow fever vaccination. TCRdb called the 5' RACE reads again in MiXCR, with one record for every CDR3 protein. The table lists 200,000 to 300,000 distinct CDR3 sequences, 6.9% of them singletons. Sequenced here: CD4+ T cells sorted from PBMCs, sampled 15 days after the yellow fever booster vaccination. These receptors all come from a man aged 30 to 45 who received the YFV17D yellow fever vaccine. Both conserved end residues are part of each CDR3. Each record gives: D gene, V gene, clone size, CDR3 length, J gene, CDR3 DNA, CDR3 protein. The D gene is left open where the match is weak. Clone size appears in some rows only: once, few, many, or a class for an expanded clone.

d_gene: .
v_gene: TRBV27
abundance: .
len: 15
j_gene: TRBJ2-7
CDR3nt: TGTGCCAGCAGTTTAACTCCCACAGGGAACTACGAGCAGTACTTC
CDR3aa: CASSLTPTGNYEQYF

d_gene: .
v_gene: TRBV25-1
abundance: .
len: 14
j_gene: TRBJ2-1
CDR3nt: TGTGCCAGCAGTGGAGAACTGACGGGGGATGAGCAGTTCTTC
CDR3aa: CASSGELTGDEQFF

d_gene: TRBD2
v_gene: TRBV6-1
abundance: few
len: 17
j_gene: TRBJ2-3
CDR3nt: TGTGCCAGCAGGGCAGGGACTAGCGGGTTAGGCACAGATACGCAGTATTTT
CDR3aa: CASRAGTSGLGTDTQYF

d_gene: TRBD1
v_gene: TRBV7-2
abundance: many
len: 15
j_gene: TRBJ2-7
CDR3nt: TGTGCCAGCAGCCACACCGGGGACAGGGCCTACGAGCAGTACTTC
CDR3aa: CASSHTGDRAYEQYF

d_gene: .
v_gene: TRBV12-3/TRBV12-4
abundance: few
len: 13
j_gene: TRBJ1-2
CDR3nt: TGTGCCAGCAGTTATTACAGTAACTATGGCTACACCTTC
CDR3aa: CASSYYSNYGYTF

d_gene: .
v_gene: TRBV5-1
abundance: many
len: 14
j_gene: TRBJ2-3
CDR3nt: TGCGCCAGCAGCTTGGGAGGAATAGCAGATACGCAGTATTTT
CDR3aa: CASSLGGIADTQYF

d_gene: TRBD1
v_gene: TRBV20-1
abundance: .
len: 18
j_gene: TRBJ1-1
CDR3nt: TGCAGTGCTAGAGATCTCCGTCGGGCAGGGGGTGGTAGAACTGAAGCTTTCTTT
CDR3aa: CSARDLRRAGGGRTEAFF

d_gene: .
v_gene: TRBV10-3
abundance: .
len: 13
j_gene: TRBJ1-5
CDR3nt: TGTGCCATCACCCGACAGAGAGACCAGCCCCAGCATTTT
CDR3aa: CAITRQRDQPQHF

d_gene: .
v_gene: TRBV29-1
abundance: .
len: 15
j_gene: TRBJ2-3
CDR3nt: TGCAGCGTAACGGCCTCGGTAGGAGTGGACGATCCGCAGTATTTT
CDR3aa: CSVTASVGVDDPQYF

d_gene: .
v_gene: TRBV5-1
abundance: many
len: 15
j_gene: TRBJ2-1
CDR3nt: TGCGCCAGCAGCTTGTTGGGAGACTCCTACAATGAGCAGTTCTTC
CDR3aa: CASSLLGDSYNEQFF

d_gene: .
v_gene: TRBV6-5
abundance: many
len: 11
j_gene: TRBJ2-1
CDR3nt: TGTGCCAGCAGTGATGGACCAGGGCAGTTCTTC
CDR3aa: CASSDGPGQFF

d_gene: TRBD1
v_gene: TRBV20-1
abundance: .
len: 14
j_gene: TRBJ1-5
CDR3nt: TGCAGTGCCCCGGGGGGCAGGGGGAATCAGCCCCAGCATTTT
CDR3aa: CSAPGGRGNQPQHF

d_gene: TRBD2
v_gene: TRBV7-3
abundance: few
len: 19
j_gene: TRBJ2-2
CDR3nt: TGTGCCAGCAGCTTAAAGTGGGCTAGCGGGAGCGTGAACACCGGGGAGCTGTTTTTT
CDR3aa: CASSLKWASGSVNTGELFF

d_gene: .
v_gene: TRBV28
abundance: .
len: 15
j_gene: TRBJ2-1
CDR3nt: TGTGCCAGCTTAAACCCGGGACCTCCACGGGATGAGCAGTTCTTC
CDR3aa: CASLNPGPPRDEQFF

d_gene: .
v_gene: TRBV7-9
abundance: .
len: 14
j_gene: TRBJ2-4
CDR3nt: TGTGCCAGCAGCTACTCTGACAGGCTCTGGATTCAGTACTTC
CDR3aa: CASSYSDRLWIQYF

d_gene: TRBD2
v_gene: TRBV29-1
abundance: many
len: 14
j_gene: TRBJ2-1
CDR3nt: TGCAGCGTTGATCCCCAGCGGGGTCACAATGAGCAGTTCTTC
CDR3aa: CSVDPQRGHNEQFF

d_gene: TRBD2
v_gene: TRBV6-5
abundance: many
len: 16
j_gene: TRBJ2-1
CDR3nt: TGTGCCAGCAGTTACTCGACTAGCGGGGGATTCCCCAGTTGGGTCTTC
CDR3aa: CASSYSTSGGFPSWVF

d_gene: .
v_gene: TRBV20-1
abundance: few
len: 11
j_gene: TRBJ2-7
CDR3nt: TGCAGTGCTAGTCGCGCGGACGAGCAGTACTTC
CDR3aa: CSASRADEQYF

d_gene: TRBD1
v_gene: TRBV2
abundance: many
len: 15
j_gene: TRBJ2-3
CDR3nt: TGTGCCAGCAGTGGTGGGACAGGGAGCACAGATACGCAGTATTTT
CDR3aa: CASSGGTGSTDTQYF

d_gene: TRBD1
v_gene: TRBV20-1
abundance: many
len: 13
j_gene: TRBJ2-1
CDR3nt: TGCAGTGTGGGGACAGGCTATAACAATGAGCAGTTCTTC
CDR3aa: CSVGTGYNNEQFF

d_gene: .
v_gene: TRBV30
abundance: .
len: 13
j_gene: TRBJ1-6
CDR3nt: TGTGCCTGGAGGTCTACGAGGAATTCACCCCTCCACTTT
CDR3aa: CAWRSTRNSPLHF

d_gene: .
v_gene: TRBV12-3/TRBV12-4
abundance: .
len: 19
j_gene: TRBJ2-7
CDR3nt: TGTGCCTTCAGTTTATATCGGTTTAGTACCTCGGACAAGAACTACGAGCAGTACTTC
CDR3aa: CAFSLYRFSTSDKNYEQYF

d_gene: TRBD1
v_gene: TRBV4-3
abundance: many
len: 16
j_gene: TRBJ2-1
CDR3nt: TGCGCCAGCAGCCAAGATTGGACAGGTACCTACAATGAGCAGTTCTTC
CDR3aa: CASSQDWTGTYNEQFF